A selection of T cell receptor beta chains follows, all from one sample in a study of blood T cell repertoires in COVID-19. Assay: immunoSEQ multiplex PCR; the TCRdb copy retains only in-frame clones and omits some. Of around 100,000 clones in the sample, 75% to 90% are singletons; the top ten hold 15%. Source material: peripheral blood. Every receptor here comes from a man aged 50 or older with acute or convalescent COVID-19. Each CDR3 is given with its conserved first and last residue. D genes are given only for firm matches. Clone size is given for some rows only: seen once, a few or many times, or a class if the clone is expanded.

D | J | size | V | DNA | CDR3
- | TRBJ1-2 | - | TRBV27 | TGTGCCAGCAGGGAGAGGGCGGGGGTGAACGGCTACACCTTC | CASRERAGVNGYTF
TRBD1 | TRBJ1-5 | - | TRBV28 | TGTGCCAGCAGGCCCCGGGACAGGAACAATCAGCCCCAGCATTTT | CASRPRDRNNQPQHF
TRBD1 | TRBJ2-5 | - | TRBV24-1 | TGTGCCACCAGTGACCCAACAGGGGGCGAGGAGACCCAGTACTTC | CATSDPTGGEETQYF
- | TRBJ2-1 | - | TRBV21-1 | TGTGCCAGCAGCAAAGAACTAGCCTACAATGAGCAGTTCTTC | CASSKELAYNEQFF
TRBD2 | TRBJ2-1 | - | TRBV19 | TGTGCCAGTAGTATTGGTAGCGGGAGTTCCAGGGATGAGCAGTTCTTC | CASSIGSGSSRDEQFF
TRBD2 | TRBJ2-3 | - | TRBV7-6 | TGTGCCAGCAGGTCGGGACTAGGAAGCACAGATACGCAGTATTTT | CASRSGLGSTDTQYF
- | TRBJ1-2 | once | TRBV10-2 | TGCGCCAGCAGTGATGGTCACTCCGTCGGTGGCTACACCTTC | CASSDGHSVGGYTF
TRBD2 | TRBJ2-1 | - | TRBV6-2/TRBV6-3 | TGTGCCAGCAGTTATCCCCCAGCGGGAGGGAACAATGAGCAGTTCTTC | CASSYPPAGGNNEQFF
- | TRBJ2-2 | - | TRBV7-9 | TGTGCCAGCTCGCCAGGGAATAGGGAGCTGTTTTTT | CASSPGNRELFF
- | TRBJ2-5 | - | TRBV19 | TGTGCCAGTAGTATACCCGGAGGTGAGACCCAGTACTTC | CASSIPGGETQYF
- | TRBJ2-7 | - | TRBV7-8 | TGTGCCAGCAGACTTGATACCTACGAGCAGTACTTC | CASRLDTYEQYF
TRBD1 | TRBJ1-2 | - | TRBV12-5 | TGTGCTAGTGGTTTGGTACTAAGGGGGCTGGACTATGGCTACACCTTC | CASGLVLRGLDYGYTF
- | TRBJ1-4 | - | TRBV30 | TGTGCCTGGAGTGTACTGGGGCTTAGGGAAAAACTGTTTTTT | CAWSVLGLREKLFF
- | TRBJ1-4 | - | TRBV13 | TGTGCCAGCGCGAGGGCAGGAGGAGGTCTGTTTTTT | CASARAGGGLFF
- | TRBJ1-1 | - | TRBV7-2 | TGTGCCAGCAGCTTAGCCCCGACAGAGAACACTGAAGCTTTCTTT | CASSLAPTENTEAFF
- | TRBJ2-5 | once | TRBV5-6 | TGTGCCAGCAGGGCCGGGTCTGAAGAGACCCAGTACTTC | CASRAGSEETQYF
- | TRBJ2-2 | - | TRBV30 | TGTGCCTGGAGTGGCGGGCCGTCCCCCGGGGAGCTGTTTTTT | CAWSGGPSPGELFF
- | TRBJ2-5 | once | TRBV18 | TGTGCCAGCTCAGTCGGGCCGGGACACGAAGAGACCCAGTACTTC | CASSVGPGHEETQYF
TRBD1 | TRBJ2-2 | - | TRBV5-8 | TGTGCCAGCAGCCTCGGACAGGCGCCTAAGACCGGGGAGCTGTTTTTT | CASSLGQAPKTGELFF
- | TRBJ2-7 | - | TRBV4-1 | TGCGCCAGCAGCCAAGAGATTTACGTAGGGGCAGCTTACGAGCAGTACTTC | CASSQEIYVGAAYEQYF
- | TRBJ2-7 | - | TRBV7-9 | TGTGCCAGCAGCTTTTCAGGGGCCGAGCAGTACTTC | CASSFSGAEQYF
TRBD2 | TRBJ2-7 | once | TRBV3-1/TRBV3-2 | TGTGCCAGCAGCCCCCTACGGGGGGACCCTTCCTCGGTGCAGTACTTC | CASSPLRGDPSSVQYF
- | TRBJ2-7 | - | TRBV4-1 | TGCGCCAGCAGCCAATCATCGACAGCCTCCTACGAGCAGTACTTC | CASSQSSTASYEQYF
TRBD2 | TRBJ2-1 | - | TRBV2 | TGTGCCAGCGGACTAGCGGGAGGAAATGAGCAGTTCTTC | CASGLAGGNEQFF
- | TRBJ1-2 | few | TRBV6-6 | TGTGCCAGCAGCGAGCAGGGAAACCTCTATGGCTACACCTTC | CASSEQGNLYGYTF
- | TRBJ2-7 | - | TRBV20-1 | TGCAGTGCCGAGGAGGGGAAGCAGTACTTC | CSAEEGKQYF
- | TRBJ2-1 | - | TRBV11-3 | TGTGCCAGCAGCTTACCCCGAGCCTACAATGAGCAGTTCTTC | CASSLPRAYNEQFF
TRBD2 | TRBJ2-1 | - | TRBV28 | TGTGCCAGCAGTTCGCTAGCGGGAGGGCATAATGAGCAGTTCTTC | CASSSLAGGHNEQFF
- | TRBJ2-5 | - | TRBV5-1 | TGCGCCAGCAGCTTGTTCCCCGGTGAGACCCAGTACTTC | CASSLFPGETQYF
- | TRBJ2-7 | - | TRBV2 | TGTGCCAGCAAACGACTACATGACTACGAGCAGTACTTC | CASKRLHDYEQYF
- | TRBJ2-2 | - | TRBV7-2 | TGTGCCAGCAGCAAACCCAACCCAAGGGGCACCGGGGAGCTGTTTTTT | CASSKPNPRGTGELFF
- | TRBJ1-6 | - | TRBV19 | TGTGCCAGTAGTCCCCTTCAAGGGGGAAGTGATAATTCACCCCTCCACTTT | CASSPLQGGSDNSPLHF
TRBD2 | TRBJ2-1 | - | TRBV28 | TGTGCCAGCAGTGTCCTTCTGGGAGGGCCCCAGAATGAGCAGTTCTTC | CASSVLLGGPQNEQFF
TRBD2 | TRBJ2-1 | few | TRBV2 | TGTGCCAGCAGCCCACTAGCGGTCTCCTACAATGAGCAGTTCTTC | CASSPLAVSYNEQFF
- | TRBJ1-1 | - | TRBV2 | TGTGCCAGCAGTCTAGACGGAGACACTGAAGCTTTCTTT | CASSLDGDTEAFF
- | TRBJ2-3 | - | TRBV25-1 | TGTGCCAGCAGTGGTACAGGGCGGGCAAGCACAGATACGCAGTATTTT | CASSGTGRASTDTQYF
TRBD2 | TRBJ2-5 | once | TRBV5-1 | TGCGCCAGCAGCTATACTAGCGGGGGGCCGGAGACCCAGTACTTC | CASSYTSGGPETQYF
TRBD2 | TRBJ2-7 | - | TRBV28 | TGTGCCAGCAGTGTAGCGGGAGACGCCTACGAGCAGTACTTC | CASSVAGDAYEQYF
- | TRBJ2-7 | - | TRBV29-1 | TGCAGCGTTGTAGGCGGTAGCCGCTACGAGCAGTACTTC | CSVVGGSRYEQYF
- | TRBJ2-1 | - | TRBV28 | TGTGCCAGCAGTTTATGGGGTGGGAGTGTCAACAATGAGCAGTTCTTC | CASSLWGGSVNNEQFF
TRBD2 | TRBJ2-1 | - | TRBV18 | TGTGCCAGCTCCCAGCGGGACTACAATGAGCAGTTCTTC | CASSQRDYNEQFF
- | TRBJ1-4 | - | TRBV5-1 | TGCGCCAGCAGCTACCTAGGGGGGGGAGCAACTAATGAAAAACTGTTTTTT | CASSYLGGGATNEKLFF
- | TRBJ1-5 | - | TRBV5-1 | TGCGCCAGCACTCAGAACATCTATCAGCCCCAGCATTTT | CASTQNIYQPQHF
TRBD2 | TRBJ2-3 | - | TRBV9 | TGTGCCAGCAGCGTAGGAGCTAGCGGGGATACAGATACGCAGTATTTT | CASSVGASGDTDTQYF
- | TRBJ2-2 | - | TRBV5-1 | TGCGCCAGCAGTGGCTTCGCGAACACCGGGGAGCTGTTTTTT | CASSGFANTGELFF
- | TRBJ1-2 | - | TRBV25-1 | TGTGCCTCCCAAGGGGGGGCCGGTGGCTACACCTTC | CASQGGAGGYTF
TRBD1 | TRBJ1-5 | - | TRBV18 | TGTGCCAGCTCACAAGGGGGCCATCAGCCCCAGCATTTT | CASSQGGHQPQHF
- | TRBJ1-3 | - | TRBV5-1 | TGCGCCAGCAGCTTGGAGGCGGTTAACTCTGGAAACACCATATATTTT | CASSLEAVNSGNTIYF
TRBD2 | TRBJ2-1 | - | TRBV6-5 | TGTGCCAGCAGTACCCCAGGACTAGCGGATCAGTTCTTC | CASSTPGLADQFF